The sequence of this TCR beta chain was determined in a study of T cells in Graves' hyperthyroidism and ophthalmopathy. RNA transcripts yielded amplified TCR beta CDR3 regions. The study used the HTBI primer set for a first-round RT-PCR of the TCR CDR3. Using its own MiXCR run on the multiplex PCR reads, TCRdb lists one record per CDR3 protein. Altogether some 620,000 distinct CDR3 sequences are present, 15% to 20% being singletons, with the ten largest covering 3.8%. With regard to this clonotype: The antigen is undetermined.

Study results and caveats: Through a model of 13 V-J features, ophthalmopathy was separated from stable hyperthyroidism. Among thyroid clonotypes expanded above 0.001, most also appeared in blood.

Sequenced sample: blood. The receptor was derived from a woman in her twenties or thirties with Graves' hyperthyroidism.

Here the CDR3 reads CASSLEWSNEQFF. The CDR3 DNA is TGTGCCAGCAGCTTAGAGTGGAGCAATGAGCAGTTCTTC. The genes are TRBV7-3 and TRBJ2-1; D is unclear. Germline V gene data show CDR1 as SGHTA and CDR2 as FQGTGA. Between the trimmed V and J ends, which lost 2 bases and 6 bases, there was a span of 8 bases. The CDR3 sequence is 13 residues long. Full variable domain (outside the CDR3, taken from reference TRBV7-3 and TRBJ2-1): GAGVSQTPSNKVTEKGKYVELRCDPISGHTALYWYRQSLGQGPEFLIYFQGTGAADDSGLPNDRFFAVRPEGSVSTLKIQRTERGDSAVYLCASSLEWSNEQFFGPGTRLTVL.